This section outlines one T cell receptor beta chain sequence together with its context. The CDR3 contains 11 residues. The data were obtained in a study of control samples from healthy donors and cancer patients. Sequenced by immunoSEQ multiplex PCR; TCRdb stores in-frame clones only, minus some. The data hold some 87,000 clones, with 84% observed a single time. The specimen was PBMCs. The chain carries TRBV1 and TRBJ1-5; the DNA was not compared with TRBD1, the D call given in the table. TRBV1 represents a pseudogene. The clonotype was recovered from a man aged 55 to 70 with head and neck cancer. This chain's CDR3 is CTSSCRKPQHF. Here the CDR3 DNA reads TGCACCAGCAGCTGCAGGAAGCCCCAGCATTTT.